The rows below give T cell receptor beta chains drawn from one sample of a study of blood T cell repertoires in COVID-19. This table comes from immunoSEQ multiplex PCR, and its TCRdb copy is limited to in-frame clones, with some not included. The table lists about 84,000 clones, more than 70% of them singletons. Input material: peripheral blood. The receptors were sampled from a man at least 80 years old with active or convalescent COVID-19. The CDR3 runs from the conserved cysteine through the conserved F or W. A D gene is named only where the DNA matches it firmly.

>.|TRBV9
CASSVAGELETQYF
>TRBD1|TRBV20-1
CSASLLGTGLYGYTF
>TRBD1|TRBV5-6
CASSFKLDGTGGGKLFF
>TRBD1|TRBV6-5
CASSPTRTGWETQYF
>.|TRBV10-1
CASSESTGEETEAFF
>TRBD2|TRBV24-1
CATSDNAGGYNEQFF
>TRBD1|TRBV11-2
CASSTHPRGRGTEAFF
>.|TRBV5-1
CASSPGGAGAKNIQYF
>TRBD1|TRBV4-3
CASSPRTGPGEETQYF
>TRBD1|TRBV10-3
CAIGEGTGEQTF
>TRBD1|TRBV12-3/TRBV12-4
CASSSRDSYGYTF
>.|TRBV29-1
CSASQNSNQPQHF
>TRBD2|TRBV5-5
CASSDPILAGDRGEQFF
>.|TRBV5-4
CASSLVGRADTQYF
>.|TRBV5-1
CASSLGSAGASYEQYF
>TRBD1|TRBV5-1
CASSLAGGSNEKLFF
>.|TRBV2
CASSGPAGSQAFF
>.|TRBV19
CASSIPGNQPQHF
>TRBD1|TRBV2
CASRDRGQVTNEKLFF
>.|TRBV12-3/TRBV12-4
CASKPALLPGAFF
>.|TRBV13
CASSFRGPEGLSTDTQYF
>.|TRBV27
CASSFSGRQAEAFF
>.|TRBV7-2
CASSLSREETQYF
>.|TRBV5-4
CASSLGQGGTDTQYF